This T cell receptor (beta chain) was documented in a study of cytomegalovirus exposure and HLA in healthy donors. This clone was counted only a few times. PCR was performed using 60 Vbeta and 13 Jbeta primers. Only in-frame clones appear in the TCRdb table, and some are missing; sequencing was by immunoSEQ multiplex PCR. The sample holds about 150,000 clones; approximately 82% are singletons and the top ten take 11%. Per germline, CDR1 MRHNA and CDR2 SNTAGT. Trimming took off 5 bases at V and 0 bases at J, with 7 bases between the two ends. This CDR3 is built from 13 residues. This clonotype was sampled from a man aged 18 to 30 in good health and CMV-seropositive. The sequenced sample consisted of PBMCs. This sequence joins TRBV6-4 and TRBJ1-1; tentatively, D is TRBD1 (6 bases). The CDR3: CASSRTVNTEAFF. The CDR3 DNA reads TGTGCCAGCAGTAGGACAGTGAACACTGAAGCTTTCTTT.